What follows describes a single TCR beta chain. In the original workflow: How many nucleated cells were present was estimated from reference gene primer amplification. Profiling relied on immunoSEQ multiplex PCR, and the TCRdb table lists in-frame clones only, not all of them. For V, J and clone size, that table is used; D and trimming come from the DNA. The table records 90,000 to 130,000 clones, 75% to 90% of them present only once. The length of the CDR3 is 13 residues. Germline CDR1 SEHNR, CDR2 FQNEAQ (reference sequence). V lost 3 bases, J lost 7 bases, and 12 bases lay in between. The data derive from a study of blood T cell repertoires in COVID-19. Study-wide background: Samples representing acute and convalescent COVID-19 were sourced from the United States, Italy and Spain. The analysed material was cDNA or gDNA that came from T cells, B-cell-depleted T cells, or PBMCs.

The sequence came from a man between 70 and 80 years old with acute or convalescent COVID-19. Material: peripheral blood. This sequence joins TRBV7-9 and TRBJ1-2, with TRBD1 as a possible D gene (6 bases). CDR3 region: CASSLGAQAGYTF. DNA for the CDR3: TGTGCCAGCAGCTTGGGGGCCCAGGCTGGCTACACCTTC.